This entry lists 23 T cell receptor beta chains sequenced from one sample in a study of control samples from healthy donors and cancer patients. Profiled with immunoSEQ multiplex PCR; TCRdb holds only in-frame clones, not every one. The sample shows about 14,000 clones, approximately 80% of them seen only once. The sample comprised formalin-fixed, paraffin-embedded tissue. All receptors derive from a female donor with lung cancer.

The chain has TRBV19 and TRBJ2-2, with 9 bases matching TRBD2. V gave up 10 bases and J gave up 1 base; unmatched junction bases: 4. The germline V gene has CDR1 LNHDA and CDR2 SQIVND (reference sequence). The CDR3 consists of 14 residues. This CDR3 reads CATRLAVNTGELFF. CDR3 DNA: TGTGCCACCAGACTAGCGGTGAACACCGGGGAGCTGTTTTTT.

The J gene is TRBJ2-3, the V gene TRBV12-5, with a weak D call TRBD2 (6 bases). Germline CDR1 LGHNT, CDR2 FRNRAP. The germline V and J ends were trimmed by 0 bases and 5 bases, with 12 bases remaining between them. The CDR3 runs to 15 residues. The CDR3 protein is CASGLVPQEGDTQYF. CDR3 sequence (DNA): TGTGCTAGTGGTTTGGTTCCCCAGGAGGGAGATACGCAGTATTTT.

The chain uses TRBV27 and TRBJ2-7; the match to TRBD1 covers 8 bases. The junction had 4 bases not matched to a gene; V was cut back by 3 bases and J by 0 bases. CDR1 is MNHEY and CDR2 is SMNVEV in the germline V gene (reference sequence). The CDR3 contains 15 residues. CDR3 residues: CASSFQGAGSYEQYF. The CDR3 nucleotides are TGTGCCAGCAGTTTTCAGGGGGCCGGCTCCTACGAGCAGTACTTC.

V and J are TRBV6-4 and TRBJ2-3; the D gene is possibly TRBD2 (6 bases). In germline, CDR1 is MRHNA, CDR2 SNTAGT. This CDR3 region has 16 residues. Trimming stripped 6 bases from V and 4 bases from J, with 20 bases between. The CDR3 loop is CASSPMGGTGADTQYF. The CDR3 nucleotides are TGTGCCAGCAGCCCAATGGGCGGGACTGGGGCAGATACGCAGTATTTT.

The chain combines TRBV18 with TRBJ2-2, with 10 nucleotides matching TRBD2. Germline CDR1 KGHSH, CDR2 LQKENI. J lost 5 bases, V lost 2 bases, and 8 bases had no gene match. CDR3 length equals 17 residues. This CDR3 reads CASSPSPSSGGTGELFF. The CDR3 DNA reads as TGTGCCAGCTCACCATCTCCGTCTAGCGGGGGAACCGGGGAGCTGTTTTTT.

This chain links TRBV28 with TRBJ2-1; 14 bases agree with TRBD2. The CDR3 totals 20 residues. The germline gives CDR1 MDHEN, CDR2 SYDVKM. After removal of 2 bases from V and 8 bases from J, the junction contained 17 bases not matched to a gene. The CDR3 nucleotides read TGTGCCAGCAGTTTACCCCAGGAGCGCGGACTAGCGGGAGGCTCAGATGAGCAGTTCTTC. Its protein product is CASSLPQERGLAGGSDEQFF.

This rearrangement joins TRBV6-4 to TRBJ1-5, with D hard to call. The germline V gene has CDR1 MRHNA and CDR2 SNTAGT. This CDR3 spans 13 amino acids. The germline V and J ends were trimmed by 3 bases and 4 bases, with 7 bases remaining between them. In DNA form, the CDR3 reads TGTGCCAGCAGTGAGCGGGAGAATCAGCCCCAGCATTTT. Residues: CASSERENQPQHF.

The J gene is TRBJ2-3, the V gene TRBV27, with no clear D. Germline assignment: CDR1 MNHEY and CDR2 SMNVEV (reference sequence). The V end lost 4 bases, the J end lost 1 base, and 3 bases lay between the germline ends. The CDR3 is 12 amino acids. The CDR3 loop is CASSSRTDTQYF. Written as DNA, the CDR3 is TGTGCCAGCAGTTCCCGCACAGATACGCAGTATTTT.

As to this clone: The junction and the germline gene differ at one end; a read error may be behind it. The V call is TRBV19, the J call TRBJ2-1; perhaps TRBD2 as D (6 bases). This CDR3 has 14 residues. Per the germline V gene, CDR1 is LNHDA and CDR2 is SQIVND (reference sequence). The CDR3 DNA is TGTGCCAGTTCCGCTAGCGTAACCAACAATAAGCAGTTCTTC. Translating gives CASSASVTNNKQFF.

This clone has only one observation. An end of the junction does not agree with germline; a read error may underlie this. The chain links TRBV7-9 to TRBJ2-2; TRBD1 agrees at 8 bases. CDR1 and CDR2 (germline): SEHNR, FQNEAQ (reference sequence). This CDR3 is 18 amino acids long. CDR3: CASSLRPRGPSNTGELFF. CDR3 sequence (DNA): TGTGCTAGCAGCTTACGACCCAGGGGGCCCTCGAACACCGGGGAGCTGTTTTTT.

V usage is TRBV2 and J usage is TRBJ1-1; D is ambiguous. CDR3 length: 13 residues. The germline V gene encodes CDR1 SNHLY and CDR2 FYNNEI. V lost 5 bases and J lost 5, with 12 bases in between. CDR3 bases: TGTGCCAGCAGTTCGGAGGTTAGGACTGAAGCTTTCTTT. Translating it yields CASSSEVRTEAFF.

The gene calls are TRBV19 and TRBJ1-1, with D tentatively TRBD1 (5 bases). Per the germline V gene, CDR1 is LNHDA and CDR2 is SQIVND (reference sequence). This CDR3 comprises 14 residues. V was pared by 3 bases and J by 0 bases, with 8 bases between. The CDR3 DNA sequence: TGTGCCAGTAGTATTGCAGGGCTGAACACTGAAGCTTTCTTT. This sequence encodes CASSIAGLNTEAFF.

This clone appeared a few times. The chain employs TRBV5-5 and TRBJ2-3, with D tentatively TRBD2 (5 bases). Germline V CDR1 and CDR2: SGHKS, YYEKEE (reference sequence). The CDR3 is 15 residues long. Trimming stripped 4 bases from V and 2 bases from J, with 14 bases between. In DNA, the CDR3 is TGTGCCAGCAGCCGCGGAGCGGACGTCACAGATACGCAGTATTTT. Its protein product is CASSRGADVTDTQYF. The variable domain in full, with the rest retrieved from reference TRBV5-5 and TRBJ2-3, is DAGVTQSPTHLIKTRGQQVTLRCSPISGHKSVSWYQQVLGQGPQFIFQYYEKEERGRGNFPDRFSARQFPNYSSELNVNALLLGDSALYLCASSRGADVTDTQYFGPGTRLTVL.

The count of this clone is one. This chain joins TRBV18 and TRBJ2-2; D not certain. This CDR3 has 15 amino acids. V shed 0 bases and J shed 2 bases, with 7 bases lying between them. Germline CDR1 KGHSH, CDR2 LQKENI. The CDR3 DNA is TGTGCCAGCTCACCACCTAGCAGCAACACCGGGGAGCTGTTTTTT. Translated, it gives CASSPPSSNTGELFF.

This rearrangement joins TRBV10-3 to TRBJ2-3; 8 nucleotides agree with TRBD2. The V segment lost 6 bases and the J segment 4 bases; nucleotides outside the gene matches: 3. Germline V lookup: CDR1 ENHRY, CDR2 SYGVKD. The CDR3 length is 13 residues. The CDR3 DNA reads TGTGCCATCAGCGGGGGGGCCGCAGATACGCAGTATTTT. This encodes CAISGGAADTQYF.

V is TRBV3-1 (or the pseudogene TRBV3-2) and J is TRBJ1-4; D ambiguous. Deletions cut 1 base from V and 0 bases from J, with 12 bases between. The CDR3 totals 17 residues. CDR1 is LGHDT, CDR2 YNNKEL, per germline (reference sequence). The CDR3 is CASSQGFDPATNEKLFF. CDR3 nucleotides: TGTGCCAGCAGCCAAGGTTTTGACCCTGCAACTAATGAAAAACTGTTTTTT.

The chain combines TRBV7-9 with TRBJ1-4; 8 nucleotides match TRBD1. The CDR3 length is 15 residues. J gave up 7 bases and V 2 bases, and 6 bases lay outside the gene matches. Germline V gene sequence: CDR1 SEHNR, CDR2 FQNEAQ (reference sequence). CDR3 nucleotide sequence: TGTGCCAGCAGCTTAAGACCCGACAGGGGTGAAAAACTGTTTTTT. It yields the protein CASSLRPDRGEKLFF.

A note on this clone: An end of the junction does not agree with germline; a read error may underlie this. The chain is built from TRBV6-5 and TRBJ2-1, with 10 bases fitting TRBD2. There are 16 residues in the CDR3. Germline CDR1 and CDR2: MNHEY and SVGAGI. The CDR3 DNA is TGTACCAGCAGTTCATCTAGCGGGGGAAACTACAATGAGCAGTTCTTC. Translated, it gives CTSSSSSGGNYNEQFF.

CDR3 coding DNA: TGTGCCAGCAGCCCGGGACAGGGGGCGATATACGAGCAGTACTTC. Encoded protein: CASSPGQGAIYEQYF. This chain connects TRBV5-6 to TRBJ2-7, with 12 bases fitting TRBD1. The V gene end was trimmed by 4 bases and the J gene end by 4 bases; junction bases not matched to a gene: 6. CDR3 length equals 15 residues. Per germline, CDR1 SGHDT and CDR2 YYEEEE. Supplemented by reference TRBV5-6 and TRBJ2-7, the full variable domain reads DAGVTQSPTHLIKTRGQQVTLRCSPKSGHDTVSWYQQALGQGPQFIFQYYEEEERQRGNFPDRFSGHQFPNYSSELNVNALLLGDSALYLCASSPGQGAIYEQYFGPGTRLTVT.

The J gene is TRBJ2-4, the V gene TRBV7-3; D gene unclear. Germline lookup yields CDR1 SGHTA and CDR2 FQGTGA. The CDR3 has 15 residues. Trimming left V 4 bases short and J 0 bases short, with 10 bases between. The CDR3 DNA reads TGTGCCAGCAGCTCCAGCATCATAGCCAAAAACATTCAGTACTTC. Amino acid sequence: CASSSSIIAKNIQYF.

The chain recombines TRBV12-5 with TRBJ2-3, with TRBD1 identical over 9 bases. This CDR3 is 14 amino acids long. Looked up from germline, CDR1 is LGHNT and CDR2 is FRNRAP. The trim removed 4 bases at V and 3 bases at J, leaving 2 bases unmatched. CDR3 amino acids: CASGSGQGTDTQYF. CDR3 coding DNA: TGTGCTAGTGGTTCGGGACAGGGAACAGATACGCAGTATTTT. Full variable domain (missing parts from reference TRBV12-5 and TRBJ2-3): DARVTQTPRHKVTEMGQEVTMRCQPILGHNTVFWYRQTMMQGLELLAYFRNRAPLDDSGMPKDRFSAEMPDATLATLKIQPSEPRDSAVYFCASGSGQGTDTQYFGPGTRLTVL.

CDR3 region: CASSLSTGRFTDTQYF. DNA of the CDR3: TGTGCCAGCAGCTTATCGACAGGGAGGTTCACAGATACGCAGTATTTT. The rearrangement uses TRBV7-8 and TRBJ2-3, with D possibly TRBD1 on 7 matching bases. Germline assignment: CDR1 SGHVS and CDR2 FQNEAQ. The germline V and J ends were trimmed by 2 bases and 2 bases, with 14 bases remaining between them. The CDR3 covers 16 residues.

This clone was picked up a small number of times. This chain links TRBV5-1 with TRBJ2-1, with TRBD2 matching 9 bases. Germline CDR1 reads SGHRS; CDR2 reads YFSETQ. CDR3 length: 15 amino acids. V trimming: 2 bases; J trimming: 7 bases; junction bases outside the gene matches: 7. The CDR3 is CASSFGRTSDNEQFF. CDR3 DNA: TGCGCCAGCAGCTTTGGACGGACTAGCGATAATGAGCAGTTCTTC.